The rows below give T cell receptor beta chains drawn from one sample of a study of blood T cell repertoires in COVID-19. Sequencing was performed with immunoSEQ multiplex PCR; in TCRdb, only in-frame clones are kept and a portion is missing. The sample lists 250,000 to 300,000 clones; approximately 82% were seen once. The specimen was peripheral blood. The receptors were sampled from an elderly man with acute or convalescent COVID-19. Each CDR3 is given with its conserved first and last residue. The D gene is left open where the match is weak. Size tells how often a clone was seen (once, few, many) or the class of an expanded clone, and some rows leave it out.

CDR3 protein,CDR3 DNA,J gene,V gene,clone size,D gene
CASSLYRGRPDTQYF,TGCGCCAGCAGCTTATACAGGGGTAGGCCAGATACGCAGTATTTT,TRBJ2-3,TRBV5-1,.,TRBD1
CASTNRGAYNSPLHF,TGTGCCAGCACCAACAGGGGTGCCTATAATTCACCCCTCCACTTT,TRBJ1-6,TRBV28,.,TRBD1
CSANGAGGPIDTQYF,TGCAGCGCTAATGGAGCGGGAGGGCCTATAGATACGCAGTATTTT,TRBJ2-3,TRBV29-1,once,TRBD2
CASSLSRYGSGYEQYF,TGCGCCAGCAGCTTAAGCAGGTACGGGAGTGGCTACGAGCAGTACTTC,TRBJ2-7,TRBV4-1,.,.
CASSLGLGSYEQYF,TGTGCCAGCAGCCTAGGCTTGGGTTCCTACGAGCAGTACTTC,TRBJ2-7,TRBV27,.,.
CASGRTDQETQYF,TGTGCTAGTGGTCGGACAGACCAAGAGACCCAGTACTTC,TRBJ2-5,TRBV12-5,.,.
CASSSASGSGKNIQYF,TGTGCCAGCAGCTCCGCGAGCGGAAGCGGGAAAAACATTCAGTACTTC,TRBJ2-4,TRBV7-3,.,.
CASSVGSGGDYGYTF,TGTGCCAGCAGCGTAGGCTCGGGGGGGGACTATGGCTACACCTTC,TRBJ1-2,TRBV9,.,.
CASSQGVGGSYNEQFF,TGTGCCAGCAGCCAAGGAGTGGGGGGTTCCTACAATGAGCAGTTCTTC,TRBJ2-1,TRBV4-2,.,.
CASSVAEETQYF,TGTGCCAGCAGCGTGGCCGAAGAGACCCAGTACTTC,TRBJ2-5,TRBV5-5,.,.
CASSPGERSFEQYF,TGTGCCAGCAGCCCGGGGGAGCGGTCGTTTGAGCAGTACTTC,TRBJ2-7,TRBV28,.,.
CASSPPGLAYYNEQFF,TGTGCCAGCTCACCGCCGGGACTAGCGTACTACAATGAGCAGTTCTTC,TRBJ2-1,TRBV18,.,TRBD2
CASSAQGTYNEQFF,TGTGCCAGCAGTGCCCAGGGGACCTACAATGAGCAGTTCTTC,TRBJ2-1,TRBV2,.,.
CASSPGTSLYNEQFF,TGTGCCAGCAGTCCCGGGACTAGCCTCTACAATGAGCAGTTCTTC,TRBJ2-1,TRBV5-5,.,TRBD2
CASSDGSYGYTF,TGTGCCAGCAGTGACGGTTCATATGGCTACACCTTC,TRBJ1-2,TRBV2,.,.
CASSLEGAWMAIHGYTF,TGTGCCAGCAGTTTGGAGGGGGCTTGGATGGCTATCCATGGCTACACCTTC,TRBJ1-2,TRBV28,.,TRBD1
CASSPITSGAYNEQFF,TGTGCCAGCTCACCAATCACGAGCGGGGCATACAATGAGCAGTTCTTC,TRBJ2-1,TRBV18,.,TRBD2
CASSFTGSGANVLTF,TGTGCCAGCAGCTTTACAGGCTCTGGGGCCAACGTCCTGACTTTC,TRBJ2-6,TRBV27,.,.
CASSLWTGWGYGYTF,TGTGCCAGCAGTTTATGGACAGGGTGGGGTTATGGCTACACCTTC,TRBJ1-2,TRBV28,many,TRBD1
CASSQPLTSPPGEQYF,TGTGCCAGCAGCCAACCCCTGACTAGCCCACCCGGCGAGCAGTACTTC,TRBJ2-7,TRBV3-1/TRBV3-2,.,TRBD2